This T cell receptor beta chain was recorded in a study of cytomegalovirus exposure and HLA in healthy donors. Comments on this clone: Its antigen remains unidentified.

Points from the study as a whole: As was reported, the HLA-A and HLA-B alleles of most subjects were accurately predicted from TCR beta sequences. High specificity and sensitivity for cytomegalovirus status were reported for the classifier. In the analysis, some V segments, TRBV6-2 and TRBV6-3 included, were excluded as indistinguishable.

A multiplex PCR was run with 60 Vbeta primers and 13 Jbeta primers. Some clones are missing from TCRdb's copy, which holds only in-frame ones; the method was immunoSEQ multiplex PCR. Altogether approximately 100,000 clones are present, more than 75% being singletons, with the ten largest covering about 4%. CDR3 length: 14 residues. Trimming left V 3 bases short and J 10 bases short, with 16 bases between. Germline CDR1 reads MGHDK; CDR2 reads SYGVNS. The TCR originated in a woman between 40 and 55 years old in good health and CMV-seronegative. The material sequenced was PBMCs. The V call is TRBV25-1, the J call TRBJ2-1, with D possibly matching TRBD2 (7 bases). CDR3 sequence (DNA): TGTGCCAGCAGTGACGGCGGGGGCCCCGGCGAGCAGTTCTTC. Its protein is CASSDGGGPGEQFF.